This T cell receptor (beta chain) is from a study of spatial heterogeneity in lung cancer. Whole-study results and caveats: The number of expanded tumor alpha and beta chains correlated with mutation number. The study estimated about 7.2% alpha and approximately 14% beta chain coverage of tumor T cells.

Time point specified: sample taken at primary tumor resection. Samples were obtained from around 72 donors, all untreated early-stage non-small cell lung cancer patients. Whole RNA, isolated from tumor, nontumor lung or frozen PBMC, was sequenced without prior sorting. The CDR3 has 13 amino acids. V was trimmed by 8 bases and J by 2 bases, leaving 14 bases between them. Germline V gene data show CDR1 as SQVTM and CDR2 as ANQGSEA. This clonotype was seen repeatedly, ten times or more. Its antigen is not identified. On each TCR cDNA molecule, a unique molecular identifier was present. A single record per CDR3 protein comes from TCRdb applying MiXCR to the 5' RACE reads. Of 3,500 to 5,000 distinct CDR3 sequences in the sample, over 5.5% were seen once.

The V call is TRBV29-1, the J call TRBJ2-3, with no clear D. This TCR was recovered from a male donor with early-stage non-small cell lung cancer. The source material was lung tumor tissue, sampled at surgery. The CDR3 is CSQLPALTDTQYF. For the CDR3, the DNA is TGCAGCCAACTCCCGGCCCTCACAGATACGCAGTATTTT.